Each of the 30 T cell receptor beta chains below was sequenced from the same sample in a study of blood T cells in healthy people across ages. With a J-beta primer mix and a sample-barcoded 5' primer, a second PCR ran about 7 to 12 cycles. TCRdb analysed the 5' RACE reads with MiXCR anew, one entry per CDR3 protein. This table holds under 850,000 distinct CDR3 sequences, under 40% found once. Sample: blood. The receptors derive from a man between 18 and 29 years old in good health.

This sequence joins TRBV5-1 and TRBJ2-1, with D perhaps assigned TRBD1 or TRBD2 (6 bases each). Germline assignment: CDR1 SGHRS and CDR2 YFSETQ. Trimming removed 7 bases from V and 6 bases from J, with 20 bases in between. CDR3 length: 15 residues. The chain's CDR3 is CASAPQGGSLNEQFF. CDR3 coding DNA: TGCGCCAGCGCCCCCCAAGGGGGGTCCCTCAATGAGCAGTTCTTC.

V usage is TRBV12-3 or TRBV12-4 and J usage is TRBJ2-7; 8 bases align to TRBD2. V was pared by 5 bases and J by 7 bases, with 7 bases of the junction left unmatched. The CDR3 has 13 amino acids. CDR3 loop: CASSIGGAKEQYF. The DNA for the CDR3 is TGTGCCAGCAGTATCGGGGGGGCCAAGGAGCAGTACTTC.

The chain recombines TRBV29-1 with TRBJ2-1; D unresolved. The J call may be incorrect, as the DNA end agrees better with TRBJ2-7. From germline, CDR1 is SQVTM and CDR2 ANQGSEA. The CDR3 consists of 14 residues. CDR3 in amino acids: CSVDNRVSYNEQYF. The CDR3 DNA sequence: TGCAGCGTTGATAATCGGGTCTCCTACAATGAGCAGTACTTC.

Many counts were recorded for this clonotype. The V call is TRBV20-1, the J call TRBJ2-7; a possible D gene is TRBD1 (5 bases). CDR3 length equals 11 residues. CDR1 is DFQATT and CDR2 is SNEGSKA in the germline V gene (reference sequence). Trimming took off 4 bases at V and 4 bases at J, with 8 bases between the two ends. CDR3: CSANQGYEQYF. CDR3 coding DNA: TGCAGTGCTAACCAGGGTTACGAGCAGTACTTC.

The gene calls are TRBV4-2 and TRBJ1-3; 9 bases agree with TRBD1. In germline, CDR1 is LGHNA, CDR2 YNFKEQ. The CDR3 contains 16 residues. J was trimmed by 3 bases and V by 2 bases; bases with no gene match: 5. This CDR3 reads CASSQTGTGIGNTIYF. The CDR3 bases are TGTGCCAGCAGCCAAACCGGGACAGGGATTGGAAACACCATATATTTT.

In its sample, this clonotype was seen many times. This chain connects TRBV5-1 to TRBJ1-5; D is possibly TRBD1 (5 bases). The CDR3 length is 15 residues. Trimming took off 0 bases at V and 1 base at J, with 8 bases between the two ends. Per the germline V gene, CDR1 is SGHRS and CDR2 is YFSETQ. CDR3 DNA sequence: TGCGCCAGCAGCTTGGTTGGGGGAAGCAATCAGCCCCAGCATTTT. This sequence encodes CASSLVGGSNQPQHF.

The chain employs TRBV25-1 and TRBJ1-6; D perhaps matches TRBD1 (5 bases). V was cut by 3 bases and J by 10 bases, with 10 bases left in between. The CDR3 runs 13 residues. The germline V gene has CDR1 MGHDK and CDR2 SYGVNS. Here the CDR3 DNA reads TGTGCCAGCAGTGACGGAGGGGTGTCACCCCTCCACTTT. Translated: CASSDGGVSPLHF.

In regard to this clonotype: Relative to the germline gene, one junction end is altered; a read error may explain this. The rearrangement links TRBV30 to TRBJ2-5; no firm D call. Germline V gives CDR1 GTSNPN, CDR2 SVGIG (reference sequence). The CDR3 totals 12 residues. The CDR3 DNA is TGTGCCCGGAGTGCGTCCCAAGAGACCCAGTACTTC. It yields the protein CARSASQETQYF.

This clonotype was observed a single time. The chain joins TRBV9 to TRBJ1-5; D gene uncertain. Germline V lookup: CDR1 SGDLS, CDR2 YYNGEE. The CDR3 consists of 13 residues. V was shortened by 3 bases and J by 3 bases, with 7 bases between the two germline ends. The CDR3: CASSADNNQPQHF. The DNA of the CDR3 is TGTGCCAGCAGCGCCGACAACAATCAGCCCCAGCATTTT.

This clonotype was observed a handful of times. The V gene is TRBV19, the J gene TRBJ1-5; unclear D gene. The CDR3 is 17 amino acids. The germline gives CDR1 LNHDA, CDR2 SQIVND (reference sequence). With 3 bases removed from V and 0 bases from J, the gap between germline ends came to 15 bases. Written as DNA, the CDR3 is TGTGCCAGTAGTATCCGCGGACCCTCCCCTAGCAATCAGCCCCAGCATTTT. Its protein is CASSIRGPSPSNQPQHF.

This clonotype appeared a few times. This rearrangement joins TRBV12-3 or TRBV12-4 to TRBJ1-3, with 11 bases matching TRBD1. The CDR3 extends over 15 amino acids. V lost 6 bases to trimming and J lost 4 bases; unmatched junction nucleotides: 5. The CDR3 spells CASSRTGGTGNTIYF. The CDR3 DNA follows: TGTGCCAGCAGCCGGACAGGGGGCACGGGAAACACCATATATTTT.

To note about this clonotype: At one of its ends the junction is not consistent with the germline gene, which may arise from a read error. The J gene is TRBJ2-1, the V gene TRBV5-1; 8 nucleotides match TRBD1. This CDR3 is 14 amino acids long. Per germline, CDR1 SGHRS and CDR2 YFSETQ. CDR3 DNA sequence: TGCGTCAGCAGCTTGGAGGACAGGGTCAATGAGCAGTTCTTC. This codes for CVSSLEDRVNEQFF. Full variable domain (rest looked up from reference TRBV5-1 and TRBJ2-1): KAGVTQTPRYLIKTRGQQVTLSCSPISGHRSVSWYQQTPGQGLQFLFEYFSETQRNKGNFPGRFSGRQFSNSRSEMNVSTLELGDSALYLCVSSLEDRVNEQFFGPGTRLTVL.

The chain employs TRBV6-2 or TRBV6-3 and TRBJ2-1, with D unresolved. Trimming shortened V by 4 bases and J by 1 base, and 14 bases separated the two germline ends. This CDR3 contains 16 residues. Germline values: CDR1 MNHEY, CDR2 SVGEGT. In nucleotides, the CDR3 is TGTGCCAGCAGTTCCGAACTCACTGGGTCCTACAATGAGCAGTTCTTC. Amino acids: CASSSELTGSYNEQFF.

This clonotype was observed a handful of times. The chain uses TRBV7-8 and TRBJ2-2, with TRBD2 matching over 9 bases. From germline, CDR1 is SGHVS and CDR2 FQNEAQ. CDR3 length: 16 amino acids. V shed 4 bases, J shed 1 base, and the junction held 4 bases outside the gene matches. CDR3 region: CASSWASGVNTGELFF. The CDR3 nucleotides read TGTGCCAGCAGCTGGGCTAGCGGGGTGAACACCGGGGAGCTGTTTTTT.

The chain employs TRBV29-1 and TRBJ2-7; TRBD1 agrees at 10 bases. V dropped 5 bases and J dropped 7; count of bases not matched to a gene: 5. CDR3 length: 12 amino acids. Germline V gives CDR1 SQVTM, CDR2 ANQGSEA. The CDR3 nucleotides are TGCAGCGTTACCGGGACAGGGGTTGAGCAGTACTTC. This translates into CSVTGTGVEQYF.

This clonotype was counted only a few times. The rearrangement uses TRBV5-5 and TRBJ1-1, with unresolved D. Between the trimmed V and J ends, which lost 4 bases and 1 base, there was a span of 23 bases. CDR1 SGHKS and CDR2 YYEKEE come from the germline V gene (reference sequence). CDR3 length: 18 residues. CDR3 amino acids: CASSPSIGTGWGNTEAFF. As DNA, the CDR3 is TGTGCCAGCAGCCCTTCAATAGGAACGGGGTGGGGGAACACTGAAGCTTTCTTT.

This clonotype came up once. In DNA form, the CDR3 reads TGTGCCAGCAGTCCGACAGACTCTGGGGCCAACGTCCTGACTTTC. Amino acid sequence: CASSPTDSGANVLTF. The chain links TRBV14 to TRBJ2-6; possible D gene TRBD1, 5 bases. The V end was cut by 6 bases, the J end by 0 bases, with 9 bases between. Germline V gene sequence: CDR1 SGHDN, CDR2 FVKESK. CDR3 length: 15 residues.

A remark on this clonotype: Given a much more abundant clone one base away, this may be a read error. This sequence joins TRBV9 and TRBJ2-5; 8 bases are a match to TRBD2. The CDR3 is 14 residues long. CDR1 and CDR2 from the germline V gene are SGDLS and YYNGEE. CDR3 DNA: TGTACCAGCAGCCCAGGTAGCGGGGAGGGCGACCAGTACTTC. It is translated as CTSSPGSGEGDQYF.

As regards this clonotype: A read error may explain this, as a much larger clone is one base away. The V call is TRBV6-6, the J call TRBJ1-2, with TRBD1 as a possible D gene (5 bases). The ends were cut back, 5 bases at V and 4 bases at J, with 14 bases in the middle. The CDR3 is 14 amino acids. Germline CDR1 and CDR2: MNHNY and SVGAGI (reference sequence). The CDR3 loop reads CASSDEGRGYGYTF. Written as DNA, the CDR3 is TGTGCCAGCAGTGACGAGGGGCGCGGCTATGGCTACACCTTC.

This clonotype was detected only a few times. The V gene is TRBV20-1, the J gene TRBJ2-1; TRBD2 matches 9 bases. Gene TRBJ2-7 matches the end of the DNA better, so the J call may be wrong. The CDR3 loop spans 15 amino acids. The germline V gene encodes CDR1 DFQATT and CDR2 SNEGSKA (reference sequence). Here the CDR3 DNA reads TGCAGTGCTAGAGAGGGCGCGGGGGGGTACAATGAGCAGTACTTC. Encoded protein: CSAREGAGGYNEQYF.

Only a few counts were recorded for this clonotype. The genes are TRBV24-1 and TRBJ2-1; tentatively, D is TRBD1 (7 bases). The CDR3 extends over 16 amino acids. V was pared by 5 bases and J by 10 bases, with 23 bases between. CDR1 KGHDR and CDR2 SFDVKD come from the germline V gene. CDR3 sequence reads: CATSGFGGGRPNEQFF. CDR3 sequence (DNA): TGTGCCACCAGTGGCTTCGGAGGGGGCCGACCCAACGAGCAGTTCTTC.

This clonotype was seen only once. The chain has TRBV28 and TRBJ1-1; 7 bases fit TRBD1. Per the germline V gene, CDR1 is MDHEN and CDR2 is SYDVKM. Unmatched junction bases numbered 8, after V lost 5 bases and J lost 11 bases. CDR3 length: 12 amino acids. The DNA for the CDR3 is TGTGCCAGCAGTCATTACAGGGGAACGGCTTTCTTT. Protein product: CASSHYRGTAFF.

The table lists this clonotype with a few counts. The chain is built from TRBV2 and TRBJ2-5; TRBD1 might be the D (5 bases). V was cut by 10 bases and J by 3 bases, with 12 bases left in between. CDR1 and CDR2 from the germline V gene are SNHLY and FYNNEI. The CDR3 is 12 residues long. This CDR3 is CATQGREETQYF. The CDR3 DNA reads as TGTGCCACCCAGGGAAGGGAAGAGACCCAGTACTTC.

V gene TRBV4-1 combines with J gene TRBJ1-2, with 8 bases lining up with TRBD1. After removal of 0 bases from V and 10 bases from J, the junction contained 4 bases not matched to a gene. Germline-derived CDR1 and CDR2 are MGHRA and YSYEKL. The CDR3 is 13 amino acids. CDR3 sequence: CASSQEDRGDYTF. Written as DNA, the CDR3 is TGCGCCAGCAGCCAAGAAGACAGGGGTGACTACACCTTC.

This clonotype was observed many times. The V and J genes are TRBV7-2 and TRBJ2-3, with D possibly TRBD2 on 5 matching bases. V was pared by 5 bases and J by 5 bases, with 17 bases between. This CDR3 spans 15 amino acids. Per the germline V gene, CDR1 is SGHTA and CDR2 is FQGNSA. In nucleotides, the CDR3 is TGTGCCAGCAGCCTTCGTTCGAATGCGGGAGATACGCAGTATTTT. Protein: CASSLRSNAGDTQYF. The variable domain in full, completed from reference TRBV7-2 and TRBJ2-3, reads GAGVSQSPSNKVTEKGKDVELRCDPISGHTALYWYRQSLGQGLEFLIYFQGNSAPDKSGLPSDRFSAERTGGSVSTLTIQRTQQEDSAVYLCASSLRSNAGDTQYFGPGTRLTVL.

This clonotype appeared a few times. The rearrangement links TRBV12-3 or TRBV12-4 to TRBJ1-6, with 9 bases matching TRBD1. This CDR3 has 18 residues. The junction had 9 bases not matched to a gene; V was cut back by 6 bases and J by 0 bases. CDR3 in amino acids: CASRPRTGDSSYNSPLHF. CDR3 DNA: TGTGCCAGCAGGCCACGGACAGGGGATAGCTCCTATAATTCACCCCTCCACTTT.

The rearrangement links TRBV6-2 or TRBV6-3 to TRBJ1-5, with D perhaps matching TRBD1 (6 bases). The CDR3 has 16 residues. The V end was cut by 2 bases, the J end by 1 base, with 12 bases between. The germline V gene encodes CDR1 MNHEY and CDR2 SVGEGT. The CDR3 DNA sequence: TGTGCCAGCAGTTACACACGGGACATGAGCAATCAGCCCCAGCATTTT. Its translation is CASSYTRDMSNQPQHF.

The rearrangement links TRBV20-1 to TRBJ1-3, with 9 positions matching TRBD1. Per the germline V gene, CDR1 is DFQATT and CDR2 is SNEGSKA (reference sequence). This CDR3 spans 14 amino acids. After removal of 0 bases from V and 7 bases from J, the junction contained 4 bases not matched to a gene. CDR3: CSARDRDRVNTIYF. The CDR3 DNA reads TGCAGTGCTAGAGATCGGGACAGGGTGAACACCATATATTTT.

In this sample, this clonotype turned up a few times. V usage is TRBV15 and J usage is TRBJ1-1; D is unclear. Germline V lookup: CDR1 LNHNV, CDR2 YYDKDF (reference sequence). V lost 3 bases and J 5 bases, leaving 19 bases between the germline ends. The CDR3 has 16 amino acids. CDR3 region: CATSRRARRVGTEAFF. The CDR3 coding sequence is TGTGCCACCAGCAGGAGAGCCAGGAGGGTTGGGACTGAAGCTTTCTTT.

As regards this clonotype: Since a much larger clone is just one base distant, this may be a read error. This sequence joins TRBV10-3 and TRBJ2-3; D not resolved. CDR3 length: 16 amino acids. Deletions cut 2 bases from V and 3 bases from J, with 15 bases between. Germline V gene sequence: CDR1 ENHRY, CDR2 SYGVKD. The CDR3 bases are TGTGCCATCAGTGAGAGAAGGCAAATCCTTACAGATACGCAGTATTTT. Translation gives CAISERRQILTDTQYF.